The 17 T cell receptor beta chains below all came from one sample that was sequenced in a study of blood T cell repertoires in COVID-19. Method: immunoSEQ multiplex PCR; TCRdb's copy keeps in-frame clones and lacks some. The sample has about 200,000 clones, 70% to 90% seen once. The sequencing sample was made of peripheral blood. The receptors originated from a man aged 50 to 59 with acute or convalescent COVID-19.

The genes are TRBV19 and TRBJ2-5, with D perhaps matching TRBD1 (5 bases). The CDR3 covers 13 residues. Germline CDR1 LNHDA, CDR2 SQIVND (reference sequence). V lost 6 bases, J lost 5 bases, and 13 bases lay in between. Here the CDR3 DNA reads TGTGCCAGTAGACGCAGACAGAGGGAGACCCAGTACTTC. Protein: CASRRRQRETQYF.

The chain carries TRBV6-5 and TRBJ1-2, with 9 bases fitting TRBD1. The CDR3 extends over 16 amino acids. CDR1 is MNHEY, CDR2 SVGAGI, per germline. The V gene end was trimmed by 2 bases and the J gene end by 2 bases; junction bases not matched to a gene: 6. For the CDR3, the DNA is TGTGCCAGCAGTTACATTAGAACAGGGGGCAACTATGGCTACACCTTC. This codes for CASSYIRTGGNYGYTF.

This clone was seen just once. CDR3 protein: CASSLWGGGSKNIQYF. Here the CDR3 DNA reads TGTGCCAGCAGCTTATGGGGAGGAGGCTCCAAAAACATTCAGTACTTC. The rearrangement joins TRBV7-2 to TRBJ2-4, with D possibly being TRBD2 (6 bases). The CDR3 is made up of 16 amino acids. Looked up from germline, CDR1 is SGHTA and CDR2 is FQGNSA. The ends were cut back, 2 bases at V and 2 bases at J, with 13 bases in the middle.

J is TRBJ2-7 and V is TRBV6-5; D possibly corresponds to TRBD1 (5 bases). The CDR3 runs 14 residues. CDR1 is MNHEY, CDR2 SVGAGI, per germline. Trimming left V 5 bases short and J 2 bases short, with 13 bases between. CDR3 sequence (DNA): TGTGCCAGCAGTCCTTCGACAGTTCCCTACGAGCAGTACTTC. It encodes CASSPSTVPYEQYF.

V usage is TRBV2 and J usage is TRBJ1-1; a weak D match, TRBD1 (6 bases). Germline V gene sequence: CDR1 SNHLY, CDR2 FYNNEI. Trimming stripped 6 bases from V and 6 bases from J, with 14 bases between. The CDR3 is 13 residues long. CDR3 sequence (DNA): TGTGCCAGCAGGGATTGGGGGGGCCCTGAAGCTTTCTTT. This sequence encodes CASRDWGGPEAFF.

The chain employs TRBV30 and TRBJ1-6; D is ambiguous. The V end was cut by 1 base, the J end by 7 bases, with 5 bases between. The V gene's germline CDR1 is GTSNPN and CDR2 SVGIG (reference sequence). The length of the CDR3 is 12 residues. The DNA of the CDR3 is TGTGCCTGGAGTGACGCGAATTCACCCCTCCACTTT. Protein product: CAWSDANSPLHF.

This clone was detected once. The chain uses TRBV5-5 and TRBJ1-2; weak D call: TRBD1 (6 bases). Per germline, CDR1 SGHKS and CDR2 YYEKEE (reference sequence). The CDR3 consists of 16 residues. Trimming cost V 5 bases and J 2 bases, with 19 bases left between them. The CDR3 spells CASRPAGGAGNYGYTF. CDR3 sequence (DNA): TGTGCCAGCAGGCCGGCGGGGGGCGCAGGGAACTATGGCTACACCTTC.

The chain has TRBV6-5 and TRBJ1-2; D is unclear. From germline, CDR1 is MNHEY and CDR2 SVGAGI. V dropped 4 bases and J dropped 4 bases, with 4 bases sitting between them. There are 11 residues in the CDR3. This CDR3 reads CASSSGYGYTF. The CDR3 nucleotides read TGTGCCAGCAGTTCCGGCTATGGCTACACCTTC.

The genes are TRBV13 and TRBJ2-1; maybe TRBD2 (6 bases). The CDR3 is 15 residues long. V was clipped by 5 bases and J by 4 bases, with 15 bases between them. Germline V gene data show CDR1 as PRHDT and CDR2 as FYEKMQ (reference sequence). This chain's CDR3 is CASSPRGRQYNEQFF. Written as DNA, the CDR3 is TGTGCCAGCAGCCCCCGTGGGAGGCAATACAATGAGCAGTTCTTC.

The rearrangement links TRBV2 to TRBJ1-1; TRBD1 is a possible D gene (5 bases). The CDR3 totals 15 residues. Trimming took 3 bases from V and 1 from J, leaving 12 bases between them. Per the germline V gene, CDR1 is SNHLY and CDR2 is FYNNEI. CDR3 sequence (DNA): TGTGCCAGCAGTGAGGGTCCACAGGCGAACACTGAAGCTTTCTTT. This sequence encodes CASSEGPQANTEAFF.

The chain is built from TRBV18 and TRBJ1-5; D unresolved. Trimming took off 5 bases at V and 6 bases at J, with 11 bases between the two ends. The germline CDR1 and CDR2 sequences are KGHSH and LQKENI. This CDR3 comprises 13 residues. The CDR3 coding sequence is TGTGCCAGCTCAACCGACGGCGGTCAGCCCCAGCATTTT. Protein sequence: CASSTDGGQPQHF.

The gene calls are TRBV6-4 and TRBJ1-5; D is unresolved. Germline CDR1 MRHNA, CDR2 SNTAGT. Deletions cut 8 bases from V and 4 bases from J, with 12 bases between. The CDR3 has 13 residues. The CDR3 protein is CASSLEENQPQHF. The CDR3 DNA follows: TGTGCCAGCTCCTTGGAGGAGAATCAGCCCCAGCATTTT.

The J gene is TRBJ1-4, the V gene TRBV3-1 (or the pseudogene TRBV3-2), with a possible D match to TRBD1 (6 bases). CDR3 length: 14 amino acids. Germline V gene sequence: CDR1 LGHDT, CDR2 YNNKEL (reference sequence). Trimming removed 5 bases from V and 6 bases from J, with 13 bases in between. The DNA for the CDR3 is TGTGCCAGCAGCAACCGACAGGTAGATGAAAAACTGTTTTTT. Protein product: CASSNRQVDEKLFF.

This clone appeared once. This chain joins TRBV27 and TRBJ1-5, with TRBD1 as a possible D gene (5 bases). The V and J ends lost 4 bases and 3 bases respectively, with 13 bases between them. The CDR3 consists of 15 residues. The germline CDR1 and CDR2 sequences are MNHEY and SMNVEV (reference sequence). DNA for the CDR3: TGTGCCAGCAGTTCCCAGGGCGGTTACAATCAGCCCCAGCATTTT. It yields the protein CASSSQGGYNQPQHF.

The rearrangement uses TRBV5-6 and TRBJ2-7; the D gene is possibly TRBD2 (5 bases). V dropped 0 bases and J dropped 2 bases, with 12 bases sitting between them. CDR1 and CDR2 from the germline V gene are SGHDT and YYEEEE. The CDR3 covers 15 residues. CDR3: CASSLVVGLTYEQYF. The CDR3 DNA sequence: TGTGCCAGCAGCTTGGTGGTCGGACTGACCTACGAGCAGTACTTC.

The rearrangement links TRBV6-4 to TRBJ2-3, with no clear D. V was cut by 0 bases and J by 0 bases, with 4 bases left in between. The CDR3 sequence is 14 residues long. In germline, CDR1 is MRHNA, CDR2 SNTAGT. In nucleotides, the CDR3 is TGTGCCAGCAGTGACTCGAGTAGCACAGATACGCAGTATTTT. This gives the protein CASSDSSSTDTQYF.

CDR3 bases: TGTGCCAGCAGTGAACCTGACAGGGGGAACCTCCTACGTTACGAGCAGTACTTC. This translates into CASSEPDRGNLLRYEQYF. The chain couples TRBV25-1 to TRBJ2-7, with 9 bases fitting TRBD1. This CDR3 is built from 18 residues. Germline CDR1 reads MGHDK; CDR2 reads SYGVNS. V was clipped by 2 bases and J by 4 bases; unmatched bases: 15.